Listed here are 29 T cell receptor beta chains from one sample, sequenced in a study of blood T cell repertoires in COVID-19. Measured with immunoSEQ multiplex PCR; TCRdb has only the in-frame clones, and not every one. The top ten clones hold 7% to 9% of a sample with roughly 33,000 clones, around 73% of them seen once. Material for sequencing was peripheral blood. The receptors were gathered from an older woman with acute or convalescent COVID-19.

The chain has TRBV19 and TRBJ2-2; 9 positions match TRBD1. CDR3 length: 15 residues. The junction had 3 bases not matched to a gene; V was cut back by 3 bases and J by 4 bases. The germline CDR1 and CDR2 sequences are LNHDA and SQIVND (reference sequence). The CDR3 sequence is CASSMGGQGTGELFF. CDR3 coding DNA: TGTGCCAGTAGTATGGGGGGACAGGGCACCGGGGAGCTGTTTTTT.

The CDR3 spells CASSLASGGAGYYEQYF. CDR3 DNA: TGCGCCAGCAGCTTGGCTAGCGGGGGGGCGGGTTACTACGAGCAGTACTTC. The chain employs TRBV5-1 and TRBJ2-7, with 12 positions matching TRBD2. CDR1 is SGHRS, CDR2 YFSETQ, per germline. Trimming at V came to 0 bases and at J to 3 bases, leaving 7 bases not matched to a gene. This CDR3 is built from 17 residues.

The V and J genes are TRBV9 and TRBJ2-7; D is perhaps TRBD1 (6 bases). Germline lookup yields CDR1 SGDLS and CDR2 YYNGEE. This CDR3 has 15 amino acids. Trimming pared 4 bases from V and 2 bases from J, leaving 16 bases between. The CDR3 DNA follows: TGTGCCAGCAGCTTACGACAGGTGGGGGCCTACGAGCAGTACTTC. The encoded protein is CASSLRQVGAYEQYF.

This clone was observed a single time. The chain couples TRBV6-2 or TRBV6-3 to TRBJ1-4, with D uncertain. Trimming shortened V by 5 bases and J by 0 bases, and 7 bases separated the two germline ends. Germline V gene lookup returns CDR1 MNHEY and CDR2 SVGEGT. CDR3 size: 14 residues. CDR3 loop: CASSTQSTNEKLFF. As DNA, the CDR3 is TGTGCCAGCAGTACACAGTCAACTAATGAAAAACTGTTTTTT.

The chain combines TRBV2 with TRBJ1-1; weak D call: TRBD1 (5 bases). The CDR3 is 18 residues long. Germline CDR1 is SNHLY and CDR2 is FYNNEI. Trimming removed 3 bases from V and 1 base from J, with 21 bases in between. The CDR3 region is CASSDPGRSRTTNTEAFF. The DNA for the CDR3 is TGTGCCAGCAGTGATCCAGGCCGCTCCCGGACAACGAACACTGAAGCTTTCTTT. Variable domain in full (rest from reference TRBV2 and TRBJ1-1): EPEVTQTPSHQVTQMGQEVILRCVPISNHLYFYWYRQILGQKVEFLVSFYNNEISEKSEIFDDQFSVERPDGSNFTLKIRSTKLEDSAMYFCASSDPGRSRTTNTEAFFGQGTRLTVV.

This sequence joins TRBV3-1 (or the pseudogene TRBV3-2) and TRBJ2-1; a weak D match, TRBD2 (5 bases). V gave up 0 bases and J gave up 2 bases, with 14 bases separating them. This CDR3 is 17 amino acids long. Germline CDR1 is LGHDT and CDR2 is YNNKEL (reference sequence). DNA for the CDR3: TGTGCCAGCAGCCAAGATGGAGGCCCCCTTGCCTACAATGAGCAGTTCTTC. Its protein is CASSQDGGPLAYNEQFF.

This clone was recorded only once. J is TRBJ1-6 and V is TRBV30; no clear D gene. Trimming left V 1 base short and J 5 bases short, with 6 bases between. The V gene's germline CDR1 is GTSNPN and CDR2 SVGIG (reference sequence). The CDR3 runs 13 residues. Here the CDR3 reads CAWSGQHNSPLHF. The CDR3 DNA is TGTGCCTGGAGTGGGCAACATAATTCACCCCTCCACTTT. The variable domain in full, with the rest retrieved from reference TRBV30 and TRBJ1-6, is SQTIHQWPATLVQPVGSPLSLECTVEGTSNPNLYWYRQAAGRGLQLLFYSVGIGQISSEVPQNLSASRPQDRQFILSSKKLLLSDSGFYLCAWSGQHNSPLHFGNGTRLTVT.

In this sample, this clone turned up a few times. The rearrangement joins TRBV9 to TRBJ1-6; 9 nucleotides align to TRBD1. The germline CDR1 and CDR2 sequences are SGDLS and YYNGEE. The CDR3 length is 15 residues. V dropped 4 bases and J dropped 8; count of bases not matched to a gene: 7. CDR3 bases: TGTGCCAGCAGCCCAGGACAGGGGAAGGATTCACCCCTCCACTTT. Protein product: CASSPGQGKDSPLHF.

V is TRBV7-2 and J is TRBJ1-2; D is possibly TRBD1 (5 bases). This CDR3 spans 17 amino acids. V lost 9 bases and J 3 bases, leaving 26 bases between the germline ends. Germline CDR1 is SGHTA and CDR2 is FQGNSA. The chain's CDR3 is CARGGHGGALPHYGYTF. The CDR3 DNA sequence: TGTGCCAGGGGGGGTCATGGAGGGGCGCTTCCTCACTATGGCTACACCTTC.

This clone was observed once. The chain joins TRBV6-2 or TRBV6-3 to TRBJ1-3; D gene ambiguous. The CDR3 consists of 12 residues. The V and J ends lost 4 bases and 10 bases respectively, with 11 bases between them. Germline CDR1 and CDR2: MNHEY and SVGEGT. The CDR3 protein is CASSSPPGTIYF. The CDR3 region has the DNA TGTGCCAGCAGTTCCCCGCCGGGAACCATATATTTT.

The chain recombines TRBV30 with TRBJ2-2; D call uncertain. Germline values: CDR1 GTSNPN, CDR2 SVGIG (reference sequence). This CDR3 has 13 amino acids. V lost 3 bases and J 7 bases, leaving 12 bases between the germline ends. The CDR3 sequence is CAWSAQQVGELFF. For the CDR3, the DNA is TGTGCCTGGAGCGCCCAGCAGGTCGGGGAGCTGTTTTTT.

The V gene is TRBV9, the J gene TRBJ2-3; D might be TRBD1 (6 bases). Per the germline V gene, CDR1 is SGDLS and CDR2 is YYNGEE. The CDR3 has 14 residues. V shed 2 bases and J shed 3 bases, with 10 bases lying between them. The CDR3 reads CASSVQQGTDTQYF. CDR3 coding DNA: TGTGCCAGCAGCGTTCAACAGGGTACAGATACGCAGTATTTT.

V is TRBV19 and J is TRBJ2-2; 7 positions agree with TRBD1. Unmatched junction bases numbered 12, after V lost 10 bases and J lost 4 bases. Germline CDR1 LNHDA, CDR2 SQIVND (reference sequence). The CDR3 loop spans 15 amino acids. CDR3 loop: CATRRGGSLTGELFF. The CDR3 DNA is TGTGCCACCCGAAGAGGGGGCAGTCTCACCGGGGAGCTGTTTTTT.

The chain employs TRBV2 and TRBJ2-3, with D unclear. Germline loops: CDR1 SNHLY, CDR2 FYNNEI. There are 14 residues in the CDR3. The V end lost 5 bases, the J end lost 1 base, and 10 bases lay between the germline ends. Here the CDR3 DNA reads TGTGCCAGCAGTCATAAACCGGGCACAGATACGCAGTATTTT. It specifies CASSHKPGTDTQYF.

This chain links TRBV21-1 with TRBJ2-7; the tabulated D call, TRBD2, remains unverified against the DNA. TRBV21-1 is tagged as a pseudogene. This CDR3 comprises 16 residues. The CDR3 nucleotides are TGTGCCAGCAGTCTCCTAAGCGGGGGAAAGCCCTACGAGCAGTACTTC. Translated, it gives CASSLLSGGKPYEQYF.

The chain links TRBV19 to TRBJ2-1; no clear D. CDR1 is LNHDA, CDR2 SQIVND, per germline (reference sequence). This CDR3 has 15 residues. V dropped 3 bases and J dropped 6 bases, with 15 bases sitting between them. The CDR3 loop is CASSMGRSATNEQFF. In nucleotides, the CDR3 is TGTGCCAGTAGTATGGGCAGGTCTGCCACCAATGAGCAGTTCTTC.

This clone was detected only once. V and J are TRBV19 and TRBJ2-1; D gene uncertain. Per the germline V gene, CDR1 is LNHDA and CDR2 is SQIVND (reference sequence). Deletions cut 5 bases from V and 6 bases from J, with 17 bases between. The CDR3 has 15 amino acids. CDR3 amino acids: CASSLSAYGGNEQFF. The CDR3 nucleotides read TGTGCCAGTAGTCTGTCAGCATACGGCGGCAATGAGCAGTTCTTC.

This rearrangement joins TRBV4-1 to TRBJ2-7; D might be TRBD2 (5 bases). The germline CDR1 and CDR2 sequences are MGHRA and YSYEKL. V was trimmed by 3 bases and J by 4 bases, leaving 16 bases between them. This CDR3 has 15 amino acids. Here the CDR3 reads CASSQAGTDFYEQYF. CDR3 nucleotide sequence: TGCGCCAGCAGCCAGGCGGGCACGGACTTTTACGAGCAGTACTTC.

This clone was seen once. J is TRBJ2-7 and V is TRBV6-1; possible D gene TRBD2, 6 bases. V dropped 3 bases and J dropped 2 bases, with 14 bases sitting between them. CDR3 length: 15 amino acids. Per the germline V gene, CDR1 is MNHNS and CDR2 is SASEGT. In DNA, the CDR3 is TGTGCCAGCAGTGAGATACTAGCCCCGACCTACGAGCAGTACTTC. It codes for CASSEILAPTYEQYF.

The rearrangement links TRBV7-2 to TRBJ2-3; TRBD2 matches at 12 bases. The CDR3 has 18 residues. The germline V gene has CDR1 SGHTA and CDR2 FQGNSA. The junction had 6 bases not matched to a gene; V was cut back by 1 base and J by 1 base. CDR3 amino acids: CASSLGFASGGGTDTQYF. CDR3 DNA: TGTGCCAGCAGCTTAGGCTTTGCTAGCGGGGGGGGCACAGATACGCAGTATTTT. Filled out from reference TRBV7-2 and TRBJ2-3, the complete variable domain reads GAGVSQSPSNKVTEKGKDVELRCDPISGHTALYWYRQSLGQGLEFLIYFQGNSAPDKSGLPSDRFSAERTGGSVSTLTIQRTQQEDSAVYLCASSLGFASGGGTDTQYFGPGTRLTVL.

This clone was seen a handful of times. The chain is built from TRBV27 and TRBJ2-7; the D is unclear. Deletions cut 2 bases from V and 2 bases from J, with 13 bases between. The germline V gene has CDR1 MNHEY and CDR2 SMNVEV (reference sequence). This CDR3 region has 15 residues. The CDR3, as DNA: TGTGCCAGCAGTTTACAGACTCCCACCCCCTACGAGCAGTACTTC. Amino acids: CASSLQTPTPYEQYF.

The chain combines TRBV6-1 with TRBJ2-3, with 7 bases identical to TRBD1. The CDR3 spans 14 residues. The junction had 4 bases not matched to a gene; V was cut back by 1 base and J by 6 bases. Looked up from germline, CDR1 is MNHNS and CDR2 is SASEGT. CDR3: CASSEETGYDTQYF. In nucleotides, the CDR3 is TGTGCCAGCAGTGAAGAGACAGGGTACGATACGCAGTATTTT.

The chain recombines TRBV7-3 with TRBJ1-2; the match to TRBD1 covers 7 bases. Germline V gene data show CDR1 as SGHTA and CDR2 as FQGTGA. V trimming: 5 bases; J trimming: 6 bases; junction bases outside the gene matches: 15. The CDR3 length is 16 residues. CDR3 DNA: TGTGCCAGCAGCCCTTATGGTGGACAGGCTCTCCATGGCTACACCTTC. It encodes CASSPYGGQALHGYTF.

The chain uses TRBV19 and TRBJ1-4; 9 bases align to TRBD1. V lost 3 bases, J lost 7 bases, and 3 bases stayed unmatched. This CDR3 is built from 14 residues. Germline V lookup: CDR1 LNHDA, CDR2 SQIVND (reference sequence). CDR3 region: CASSITDRGEKLFF. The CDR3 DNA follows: TGTGCCAGTAGTATCACGGACAGGGGTGAAAAACTGTTTTTT.

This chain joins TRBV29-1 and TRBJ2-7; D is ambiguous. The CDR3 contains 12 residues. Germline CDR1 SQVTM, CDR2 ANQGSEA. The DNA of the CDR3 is TGCAGTTGTGCGGATTCCGTCTACGAGCAGTACTTC. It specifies CSCADSVYEQYF.

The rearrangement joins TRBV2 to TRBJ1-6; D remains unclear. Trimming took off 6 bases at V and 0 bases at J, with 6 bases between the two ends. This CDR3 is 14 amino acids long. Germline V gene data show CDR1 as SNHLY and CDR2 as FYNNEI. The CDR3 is CASRGSSYNSPLHF. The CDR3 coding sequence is TGTGCCAGCAGGGGGAGCTCCTATAATTCACCCCTCCACTTT.

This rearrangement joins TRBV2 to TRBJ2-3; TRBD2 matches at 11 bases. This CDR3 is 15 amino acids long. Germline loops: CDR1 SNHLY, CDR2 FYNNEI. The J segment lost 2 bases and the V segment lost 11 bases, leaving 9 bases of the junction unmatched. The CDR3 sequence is CASRATSGATDTQYF. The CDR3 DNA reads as TGTGCCTCAAGAGCGACTAGCGGGGCCACAGATACGCAGTATTTT.

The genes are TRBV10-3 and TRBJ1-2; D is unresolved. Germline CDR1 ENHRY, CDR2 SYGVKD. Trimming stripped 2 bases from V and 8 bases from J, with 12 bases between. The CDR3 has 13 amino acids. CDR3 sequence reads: CAISEKREEGYTF. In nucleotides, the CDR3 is TGTGCCATCAGTGAGAAGAGGGAGGAGGGCTACACCTTC.

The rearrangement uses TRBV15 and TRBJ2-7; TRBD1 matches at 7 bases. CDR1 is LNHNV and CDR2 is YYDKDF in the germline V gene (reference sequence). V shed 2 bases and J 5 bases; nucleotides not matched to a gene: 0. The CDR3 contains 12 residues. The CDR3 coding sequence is TGTGCCACCAGCAGACAGGGGGACGAGCAGTACTTC. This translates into CATSRQGDEQYF.